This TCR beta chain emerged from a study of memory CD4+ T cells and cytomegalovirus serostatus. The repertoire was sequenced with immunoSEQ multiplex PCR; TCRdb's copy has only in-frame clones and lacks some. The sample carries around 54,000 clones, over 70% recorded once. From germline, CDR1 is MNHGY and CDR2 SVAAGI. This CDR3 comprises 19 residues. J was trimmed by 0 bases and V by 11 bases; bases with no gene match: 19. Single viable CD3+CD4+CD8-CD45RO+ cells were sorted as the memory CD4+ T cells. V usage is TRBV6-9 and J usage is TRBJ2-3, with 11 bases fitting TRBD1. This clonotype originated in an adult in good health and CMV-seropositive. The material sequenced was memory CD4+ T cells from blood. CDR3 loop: CALDRVGRTGGGSTDTQYF. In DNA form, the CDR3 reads TGTGCCCTCGATCGGGTCGGGAGGACAGGGGGCGGTAGCACAGATACGCAGTATTTT.